This T cell receptor (beta chain) was sequenced during a study of T cell responses to AZD1222 COVID-19 vaccine. Study observations and caveats: There were vaccine-associated CD4 TCRs across spike, dominant at 160-218 and 743-854. At baseline, just five or six AZD1222 recipients tested seropositive. The study sampled repertoires only after the peak T cell response. Targets within unmutated variant regions were reportedly found for nearly half of spike-specific TCRs.

The CDR3 sequence is 17 residues long. Germline CDR1 MGHRA, CDR2 YSYEKL. Germline trimming cut 1 base from V and 8 bases from J; bases unmatched to any gene: 11. TCRdb's table, derived via immunoSEQ multiplex PCR, lists solely in-frame clones and lacks some. The sample shows about 110,000 clones, roughly nine tenths of them seen only once. About this clone itself: Its antigen is currently unknown.

The sequencing used peripheral blood, collected 28 days after the second AZD1222 dose. The clonotype was recovered from an adult who received the AZD1222 COVID-19 vaccine. V usage is TRBV4-1 and J usage is TRBJ1-4, with TRBD1 identical over 9 bases. CDR3 nucleotides: TGCGCCAGCAGCCAAGTCGCAGCCGCGACAGGGGGAGAAAAACTGTTTTTT. Protein sequence: CASSQVAAATGGEKLFF.